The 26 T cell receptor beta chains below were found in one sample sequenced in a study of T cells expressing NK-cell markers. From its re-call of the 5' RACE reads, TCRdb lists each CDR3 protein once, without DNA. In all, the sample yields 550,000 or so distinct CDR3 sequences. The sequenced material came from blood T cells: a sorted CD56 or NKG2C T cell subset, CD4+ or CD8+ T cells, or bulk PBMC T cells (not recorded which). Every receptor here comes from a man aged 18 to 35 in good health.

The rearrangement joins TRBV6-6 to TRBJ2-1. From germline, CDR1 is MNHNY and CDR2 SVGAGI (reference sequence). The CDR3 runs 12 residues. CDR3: CASEDTYNEQFF.

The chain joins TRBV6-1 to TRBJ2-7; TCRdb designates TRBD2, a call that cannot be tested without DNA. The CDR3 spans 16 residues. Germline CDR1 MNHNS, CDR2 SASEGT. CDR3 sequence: CASSDILAGVAYEQYF.

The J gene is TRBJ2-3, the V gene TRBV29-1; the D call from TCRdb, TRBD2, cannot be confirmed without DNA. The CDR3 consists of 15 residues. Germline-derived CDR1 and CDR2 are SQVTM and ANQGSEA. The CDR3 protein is CSVELGERVTDTQYF.

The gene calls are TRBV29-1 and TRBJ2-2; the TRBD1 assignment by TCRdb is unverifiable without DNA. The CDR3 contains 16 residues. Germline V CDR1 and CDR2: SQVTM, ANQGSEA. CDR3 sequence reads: CSVGSGQGDLAGELFF.

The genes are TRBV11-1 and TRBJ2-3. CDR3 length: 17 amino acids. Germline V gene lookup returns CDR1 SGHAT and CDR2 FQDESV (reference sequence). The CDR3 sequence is CASSSWTSGLGTDTQYF.

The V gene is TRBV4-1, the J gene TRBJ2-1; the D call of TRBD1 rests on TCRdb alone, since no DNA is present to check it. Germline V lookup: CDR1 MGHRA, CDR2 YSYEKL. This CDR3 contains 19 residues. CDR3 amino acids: CASSQDLSWWTSSYNEQFF.

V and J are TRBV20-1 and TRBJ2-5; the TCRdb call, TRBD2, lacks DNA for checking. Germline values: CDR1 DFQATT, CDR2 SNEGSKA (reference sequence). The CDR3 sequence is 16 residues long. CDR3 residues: CSAKGTSGFGWETQYF.

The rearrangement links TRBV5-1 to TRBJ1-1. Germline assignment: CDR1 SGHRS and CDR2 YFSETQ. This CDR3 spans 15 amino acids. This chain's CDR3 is CASSLVKSQQTEAFF. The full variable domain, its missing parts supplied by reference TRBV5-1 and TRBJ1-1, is KAGVTQTPRYLIKTRGQQVTLSCSPISGHRSVSWYQQTPGQGLQFLFEYFSETQRNKGNFPGRFSGRQFSNSRSEMNVSTLELGDSALYLCASSLVKSQQTEAFFGQGTRLTVV.

CDR3 in amino acids: CASTLTEGAYGYTF. The chain carries TRBV12-3 or TRBV12-4 and TRBJ1-2. The CDR3 runs to 14 residues.

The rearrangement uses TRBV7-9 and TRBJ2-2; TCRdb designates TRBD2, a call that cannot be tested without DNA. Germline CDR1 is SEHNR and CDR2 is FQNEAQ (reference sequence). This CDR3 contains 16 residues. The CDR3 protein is CASSRGLAGRDGELFF.

CDR3 in amino acids: CASSLTSGGSSYNEQFF. The V call is TRBV4-2, the J call TRBJ2-1; checking the TCRdb D call of TRBD1 is not possible without DNA. The CDR3 has 17 residues. Germline CDR1 and CDR2: LGHNA and YNFKEQ.

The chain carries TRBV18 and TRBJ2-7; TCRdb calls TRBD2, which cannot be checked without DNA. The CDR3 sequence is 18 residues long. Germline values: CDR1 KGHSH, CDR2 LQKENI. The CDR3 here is CASSRGGGLRLDLYEQYF.

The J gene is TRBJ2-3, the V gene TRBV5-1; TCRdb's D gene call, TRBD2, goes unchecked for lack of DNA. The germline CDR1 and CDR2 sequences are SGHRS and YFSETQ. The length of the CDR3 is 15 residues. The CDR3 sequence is CASSLLLAGTDTQYF.

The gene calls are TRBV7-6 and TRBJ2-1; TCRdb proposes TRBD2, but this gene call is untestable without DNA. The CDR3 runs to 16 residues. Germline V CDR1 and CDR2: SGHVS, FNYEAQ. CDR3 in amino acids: CASSLTGTSGMNEQFF.

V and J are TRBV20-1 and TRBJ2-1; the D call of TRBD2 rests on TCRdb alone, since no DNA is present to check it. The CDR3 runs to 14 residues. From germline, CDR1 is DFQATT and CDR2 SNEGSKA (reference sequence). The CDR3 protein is CSATPPGLADEQFF.

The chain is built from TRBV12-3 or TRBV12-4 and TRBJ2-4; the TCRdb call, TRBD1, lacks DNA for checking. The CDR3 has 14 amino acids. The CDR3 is CACLRGRGKDIQYF.

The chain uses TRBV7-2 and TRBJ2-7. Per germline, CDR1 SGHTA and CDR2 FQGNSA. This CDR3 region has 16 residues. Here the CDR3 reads CASSPDPPGASYEQYF.

This CDR3 reads CASTSRTAYEQYF. This rearrangement joins TRBV7-8 to TRBJ2-7. The CDR3 length is 13 residues. Per germline, CDR1 SGHVS and CDR2 FQNEAQ.

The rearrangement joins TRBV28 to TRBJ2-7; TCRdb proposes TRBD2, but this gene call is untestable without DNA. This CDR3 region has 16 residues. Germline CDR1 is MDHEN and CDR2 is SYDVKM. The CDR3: CASSFIFERALYEQYF.

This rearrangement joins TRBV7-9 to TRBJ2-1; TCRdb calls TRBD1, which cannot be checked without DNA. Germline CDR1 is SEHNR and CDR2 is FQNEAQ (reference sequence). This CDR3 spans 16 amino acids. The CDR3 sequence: CASSPGSGTGLAEQFF.

CDR3 region: CASSFSLAGGTDTQYF. The chain links TRBV7-3 to TRBJ2-3. The CDR3 sequence is 16 residues long. Germline CDR1 reads SGHTA; CDR2 reads FQGTGA.

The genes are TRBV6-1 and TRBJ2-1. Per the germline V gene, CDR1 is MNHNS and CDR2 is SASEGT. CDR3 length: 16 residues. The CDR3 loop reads CASSEPGGRSGNEQFF.

CDR3 residues: CASSLGRDRNTEAFF. J is TRBJ1-1 and V is TRBV7-9; the TRBD1 assignment by TCRdb is unverifiable without DNA. This CDR3 region has 15 residues. Per germline, CDR1 SEHNR and CDR2 FQNEAQ (reference sequence).

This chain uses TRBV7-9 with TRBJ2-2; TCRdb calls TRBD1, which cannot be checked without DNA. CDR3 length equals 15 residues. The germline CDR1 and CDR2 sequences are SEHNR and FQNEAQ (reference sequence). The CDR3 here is CASSAWTGGTGELFF.

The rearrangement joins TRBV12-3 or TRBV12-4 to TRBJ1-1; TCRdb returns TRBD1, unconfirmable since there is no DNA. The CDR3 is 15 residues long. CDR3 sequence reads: CASSTGTGGWSEAFF.

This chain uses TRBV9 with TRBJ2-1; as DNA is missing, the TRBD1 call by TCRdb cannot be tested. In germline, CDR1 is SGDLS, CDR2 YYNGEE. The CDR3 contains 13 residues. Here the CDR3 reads CASSETPGNEQFF.